Reported below is one T cell receptor beta chain. The specificity of this receptor is unknown. The record has no base qualities; no much larger clone is one base away. The source of the sample is a study of cytomegalovirus exposure and HLA in healthy donors (dated by TCRdb to about 2017). A note on the overall study: According to a later analysis, the roughly 120 validation repertoires were produced on the same platform as the approximately 600 repertoires of the first cohort. The study aimed to test whether cataloging public T cell receptors could reveal signatures of past pathogen exposure. A separate validation cohort of about 110 different subjects was used in addition to the approximately 610-subject first cohort. The study combined high-throughput TCR immunosequencing, statistical association of individual TCRs with disease status, and machine learning to predict cytomegalovirus infection status. What the authors observed across the whole study: In vitro tests confirmed that a few of the cytomegalovirus-associated TCR beta chains recognize cytomegalovirus antigens. A total of 150 to 200 TCR beta chains were listed by the study as associated with cytomegalovirus. The validation cohort had no HLA typing available for a later analysis, so co-occurrence within that cohort was assessed over all 120 or so repertoires. Across donors, most TCR sequences were observed very rarely, whereas some public TCRs were present in many individuals. Subsequent analysis determined that TCRs grouped into clusters in the first cohort also showed a tendency toward co-occurrence across the roughly 130 validation repertoires, and 90% to 95% of cluster scores exceeded 0. The authors suggested that the approach could potentially be generalized to other disease states and immunological phenotypes. In both the original and validation cohorts, the classifier was reported to diagnose cytomegalovirus status with high specificity and sensitivity.

Based on the germline V gene, the CDR1 and CDR2 sequences are SGHRS and YFSETQ. The CDR3 holds 16 amino acids from the cysteine to the phenylalanine. Just the 48-base CDR3 DNA is kept, in frame starting at base 1. V trim: 5 bases; J trim: 2 bases; unmatched bases: 6. Libraries were made using the immunoSEQ multiplex PCR assay. As for the original processing: To diagnose cytomegalovirus status from the catalog of TCR beta chain sequences, a statistical classification framework was built. TCRdb limited this immuneACCESS table to in-frame rearrangements with V and J called. A share of clones is missing; checked studies link under half to unresolved V genes, and the rest is unexplained. V and J calls and clone size are as listed in that table; D and trimming were resolved from the DNA. The sample includes some 140,000 clones, with around 84% observed a single time. 2.1% of the sample is held by the ten biggest clonotypes.

The donors were included in the validation cohort of 120 subjects, a group kept apart from the approximately 700-subject first cohort. This chain joins TRBV5-1 to TRBJ2-5, and 13 junction bases match TRBD2. This receptor was obtained from a human donor in good health. The sequenced sample consisted of PBMCs. The sequenced DNA: TGCGCCAGCAGGAAACAGGGACTAGCGGGACAAGAGACCCAGTACTTC. The translation is CASRKQGLAGQETQYF.